This T cell receptor (beta chain) emerged from a study of blood T cell repertoires in COVID-19. At the level of the study: Collection of acute and convalescent COVID-19 samples took place in the United States, Italy and Spain. The cDNA or gDNA used as material had been derived from T cells, B-cell-depleted T cells, or PBMCs.

TCRdb's table, derived via immunoSEQ multiplex PCR, lists solely in-frame clones and lacks some. The sample lists over 100,000 clones, around 87% occurring once. The CDR3 runs 15 residues. J is TRBJ2-7 and V is TRBV21-1; the D segment call TRBD2 is taken from the table without a DNA check. TRBV21-1 is labeled a pseudogene. Sequenced sample: peripheral blood. The sequence was collected from a man aged 50-60 years with acute or convalescent COVID-19. The CDR3 nucleotides read TGTGCCAGCAGCAAAGAGGAGGGCCTCTCCTACGAGCAGTACTTC. This codes for CASSKEEGLSYEQYF.